This T cell receptor beta chain was obtained from a study of shared clonotypes between healthy human individuals. This clone was detected only a few times. TCRdb's copy holds only in-frame clones and misses some; the assay was immunoSEQ multiplex PCR. The sample consists of about 1.1 million clones, about 80% of them appearing once. The CDR3 has 14 residues. This receptor was taken from a man between 18 and 35 years old in good health. Some clones in this sample may be carry-over from other donors' samples. V gene TRBV21-1 combines with J gene TRBJ2-1; the DNA was not compared with TRBD1, the D call given in the table. TRBV21-1 counts as a pseudogene. Specimen: memory CD4+ T cells from PBMCs. Subset here: CD45RA-negative fraction. The CDR3 DNA is TGTGCCAGCCCACCCGGGACAACCTACAATGAGCAGTTCTTC. Its translation is CASPPGTTYNEQFF.